The 24 T cell receptor beta chains given below trace back to one sample, sequenced in a study of cytomegalovirus exposure and HLA in healthy donors. PCR amplification relied on 60 Vbeta primers (plus 13 Jbeta primers). Here immunoSEQ multiplex PCR was the method, and the copy in TCRdb shows in-frame clones only, minus some. The table shows roughly 170,000 clones, with less than 85% occurring only once. Sequencing input: PBMCs. The receptors were sampled from a man aged 18 to 29 in good health and CMV-seronegative.

This sequence joins TRBV7-8 and TRBJ2-2; 10 bases map to TRBD2. Trimming cost V 5 bases and J 5 bases; bases outside gene matches: 5. This CDR3 contains 15 residues. Germline V gives CDR1 SGHVS, CDR2 FQNEAQ. CDR3 protein: CASSPLAGDTGELFF. The CDR3 nucleotides read TGTGCCAGCAGCCCGCTAGCGGGAGATACCGGGGAGCTGTTTTTT.

CDR3 residues: CASSWGDRGYEQYF. The CDR3 nucleotides are TGTGCCAGCAGCTGGGGGGACAGGGGCTACGAGCAGTACTTC. V and J are TRBV9 and TRBJ2-7; 10 nucleotides align to TRBD1. This CDR3 contains 14 residues. Germline loops: CDR1 SGDLS, CDR2 YYNGEE. Trimming cost V 4 bases and J 3 bases; bases outside gene matches: 4.

This chain uses TRBV15 with TRBJ2-5, with D perhaps matching TRBD1 (6 bases). Germline CDR1 is LNHNV and CDR2 is YYDKDF (reference sequence). The CDR3 is made up of 16 amino acids. Trimming took 0 bases from V and 3 from J, leaving 14 bases between them. The CDR3 here is CATSRDGWGQEETQYF. The DNA of the CDR3 is TGTGCCACCAGCAGAGATGGATGGGGGCAGGAAGAGACCCAGTACTTC. Together with reference TRBV15 and TRBJ2-5, the CDR3 gives the full variable domain: DAMVIQNPRYQVTQFGKPVTLSCSQTLNHNVMYWYQQKSSQAPKLLFHYYDKDFNNEADTPDNFQSRRPNTSFCFLDIRSPGLGDTAMYLCATSRDGWGQEETQYFGPGTRLLVL.

The gene calls are TRBV7-9 and TRBJ2-5; 12 bases are a match to TRBD2. Germline loops: CDR1 SEHNR, CDR2 FQNEAQ (reference sequence). This CDR3 region has 15 residues. After removal of 5 bases from V and 2 bases from J, the junction contained 3 bases not matched to a gene. The CDR3 nucleotides read TGTGCCAGCAGCCGGACTAGCGGGATACAAGAGACCCAGTACTTC. This gives the protein CASSRTSGIQETQYF.

The CDR3 here is CASTRVSSDTEAFF. CDR3 coding DNA: TGTGCCAGCACCCGGGTCTCAAGTGACACTGAAGCTTTCTTT. The rearrangement uses TRBV2 and TRBJ1-1; D is unresolved. CDR3 size: 14 residues. Germline CDR1 and CDR2: SNHLY and FYNNEI. Trimming cost V 7 bases and J 3 bases, with 15 bases left between them.

J is TRBJ2-1 and V is TRBV7-9, with D possibly TRBD1 on 5 matching bases. The germline gives CDR1 SEHNR, CDR2 FQNEAQ (reference sequence). V was trimmed by 5 bases and J by 7 bases, leaving 15 bases between them. The CDR3 length is 14 residues. The CDR3 DNA follows: TGTGCCAGCAGCCCAGGGAATTTGGGAAATGAGCAGTTCTTC. Amino acids: CASSPGNLGNEQFF.

V usage is TRBV19 and J usage is TRBJ2-5; 9 bases match TRBD1. CDR1 LNHDA and CDR2 SQIVND come from the germline V gene (reference sequence). The ends lost 5 bases at V and 5 bases at J; junction bases unmatched: 12. This CDR3 spans 16 amino acids. The CDR3 sequence is CASSFARGQGRETQYF. CDR3 nucleotide sequence: TGTGCCAGTAGTTTTGCCCGAGGACAGGGGAGGGAGACCCAGTACTTC.

The chain combines TRBV28 with TRBJ1-5; possibly TRBD1 for D (5 bases). This CDR3 is built from 15 residues. The V end lost 5 bases, the J end lost 0 bases, and 11 bases lay between the germline ends. Germline V lookup: CDR1 MDHEN, CDR2 SYDVKM. CDR3 nucleotide sequence: TGTGCCAGCAGTCCCGACAGTTATAGCAATCAGCCCCAGCATTTT. This encodes CASSPDSYSNQPQHF.

This rearrangement joins TRBV6-6 to TRBJ1-5; D remains ambiguous. The CDR3 covers 14 residues. Trimming removed 5 bases at V and 9 bases at J, with 17 bases between. The V gene's germline CDR1 is MNHNY and CDR2 SVGAGI (reference sequence). In DNA form, the CDR3 reads TGTGCCAGCAGTCCCAGGTCATACCTGGGGCCCCAGCATTTT. Translating gives CASSPRSYLGPQHF.

Here the CDR3 DNA reads TGTGCCAGTAGTACCCTCGGACAGGGCTCTGGCTACACCTTC. Its translation: CASSTLGQGSGYTF. This chain links TRBV19 with TRBJ1-2, with 8 bases aligning to TRBD1. J gave up 7 bases and V 4 bases, and 8 bases lay outside the gene matches. The CDR3 is 14 amino acids. The germline gives CDR1 LNHDA, CDR2 SQIVND (reference sequence).

This chain uses TRBV6-6 with TRBJ2-5; weak D call: TRBD2 (6 bases). This CDR3 comprises 14 residues. Germline lookup yields CDR1 MNHNY and CDR2 SVGAGI (reference sequence). V lost 4 bases to trimming and J lost 5 bases, with 14 bases between them. The CDR3 is CASSSHLGRETQYF. The CDR3 DNA reads TGTGCCAGCAGTTCCCACCTGGGGAGGGAGACCCAGTACTTC.

V usage is TRBV4-1 and J usage is TRBJ2-7, with 7 bases aligning to TRBD2. Germline CDR1 reads MGHRA; CDR2 reads YSYEKL. V lost 4 bases, J lost 2 bases, and 11 bases stayed unmatched. This CDR3 comprises 16 residues. The CDR3 reads CASSLQRGVYPYEQYF. The CDR3 coding sequence is TGCGCCAGCAGCCTCCAACGGGGGGTCTACCCCTACGAGCAGTACTTC.

The genes are TRBV5-1 and TRBJ2-7; possibly TRBD1 for D (5 bases). V was shortened by 0 bases and J by 0 bases, with 10 bases between the two germline ends. The CDR3 has 15 amino acids. Germline V lookup: CDR1 SGHRS, CDR2 YFSETQ. This CDR3 is CASSLAWGGSYEQYF. CDR3 sequence (DNA): TGCGCCAGCAGCTTGGCCTGGGGCGGCTCCTACGAGCAGTACTTC.

The rearrangement links TRBV10-1 to TRBJ2-4, with 7 bases identical to TRBD1. CDR1 and CDR2 (germline): WNHNN, SYGVQD (reference sequence). This CDR3 has 17 amino acids. J lost 0 bases, V lost 6 bases, and 11 bases had no gene match. Here the CDR3 DNA reads TGCGCCAGCAGGAGGACAGGTGGGTACCTAGCCAAAAACATTCAGTACTTC. Translating it yields CASRRTGGYLAKNIQYF.

This clone was found once. The chain is built from TRBV5-1 and TRBJ1-1; D uncertain. This CDR3 is built from 16 residues. Germline lookup yields CDR1 SGHRS and CDR2 YFSETQ. The V and J ends lost 4 bases and 2 bases respectively, with 18 bases between them. CDR3 DNA sequence: TGCGCCAGCAGCCCGATTTCGGGAGGGAGAAACACTGAAGCTTTCTTT. It codes for CASSPISGGRNTEAFF.

This clone was found once. The chain joins TRBV15 to TRBJ2-6; possible D gene TRBD2, 6 bases. This CDR3 comprises 22 residues. Germline V gene sequence: CDR1 LNHNV, CDR2 YYDKDF (reference sequence). V shed 4 bases and J shed 11 bases, with 39 bases lying between them. CDR3 in amino acids: CATSTRWGDVLVSGANADVLTF. The CDR3 region has the DNA TGTGCCACCAGCACCCGTTGGGGGGACGTCTTAGTCTCTGGGGCCAACGCCGACGTCCTGACTTTC.

This clone showed up just a few times. The V and J genes are TRBV12-5 and TRBJ1-1, with a weak D call TRBD1 (5 bases). V gave up 2 bases and J gave up 0 bases, with 10 bases separating them. The CDR3 is 15 amino acids. CDR1 and CDR2 from the germline V gene are LGHNT and FRNRAP. The CDR3 sequence is CASGLYGAMNTEAFF. The CDR3 DNA reads TGTGCTAGTGGTTTGTATGGGGCGATGAACACTGAAGCTTTCTTT.

The chain joins TRBV7-9 to TRBJ1-1; D is possibly TRBD1 (5 bases). With 3 bases removed from V and 10 bases from J, the gap between germline ends came to 15 bases. Looked up from germline, CDR1 is SEHNR and CDR2 is FQNEAQ (reference sequence). The CDR3 consists of 13 residues. The CDR3 here is CASSLDMGFGAFF. The CDR3 DNA reads as TGTGCCAGCAGCTTGGACATGGGATTCGGAGCTTTCTTT.

This chain uses TRBV7-2 with TRBJ2-2; 7 bases line up with TRBD2. In germline, CDR1 is SGHTA, CDR2 FQGNSA. The CDR3 loop spans 14 amino acids. J was trimmed by 6 bases and V by 5 bases; bases with no gene match: 6. The CDR3 DNA follows: TGTGCCAGCAGCAGAGTGGGGGGGGCCGGGGAGCTGTTTTTT. This codes for CASSRVGGAGELFF.

This chain links TRBV6-5 with TRBJ1-1; possibly TRBD1 for D (6 bases). Trimming removed 2 bases from V and 1 base from J, with 11 bases in between. The CDR3 runs to 15 residues. CDR1 MNHEY and CDR2 SVGAGI come from the germline V gene. CDR3 loop: CASSYGGFANTEAFF. The CDR3 nucleotides read TGTGCCAGCAGTTACGGGGGCTTTGCGAACACTGAAGCTTTCTTT.

A note on this clone: Compared with germline, one end of the junction differs, possibly owing to a read error. The chain has TRBV7-8 and TRBJ1-1; TRBD1 is a possible D gene (6 bases). Germline V gene sequence: CDR1 SGHVS, CDR2 FQNEAQ. The CDR3 sequence is 15 residues long. CDR3 residues: CASSSRGMGNAEAFF. CDR3 nucleotide sequence: TGTGCCAGCAGCTCCAGGGGTATGGGGAACGCTGAAGCTTTCTTT.

This clone was observed at least ten times. This sequence joins TRBV5-6 and TRBJ2-7, with a tentative D call TRBD1 (5 bases). CDR1 and CDR2 from the germline V gene are SGHDT and YYEEEE. The V gene lost 0 bases and the J gene lost 3 bases, with 10 bases spanning the gap. The CDR3 is 14 amino acids. The CDR3 sequence is CASSLGGYGYEQYF. CDR3 bases: TGTGCCAGCAGCTTGGGGGGCTACGGCTACGAGCAGTACTTC.

This chain joins TRBV5-6 and TRBJ2-5, with 10 bases aligning to TRBD2. V was pared by 0 bases and J by 5 bases, with 13 bases of the junction left unmatched. The CDR3 consists of 18 residues. CDR1 is SGHDT and CDR2 is YYEEEE in the germline V gene. The CDR3 nucleotides read TGTGCCAGCAGCTTGGAGGGCCGTCTAGCGGGGGTGTGGGAGACCCAGTACTTC. As protein: CASSLEGRLAGVWETQYF.

This chain uses TRBV5-4 with TRBJ2-2; D perhaps matches TRBD1 (6 bases). In germline, CDR1 is SGHNT, CDR2 YYREEE (reference sequence). CDR3 length: 15 residues. V gave up 3 bases and J gave up 2 bases, with 11 bases separating them. CDR3 in amino acids: CASSSRTENTGELFF. The CDR3 DNA follows: TGTGCCAGCAGCTCCAGGACAGAAAACACCGGGGAGCTGTTTTTT.